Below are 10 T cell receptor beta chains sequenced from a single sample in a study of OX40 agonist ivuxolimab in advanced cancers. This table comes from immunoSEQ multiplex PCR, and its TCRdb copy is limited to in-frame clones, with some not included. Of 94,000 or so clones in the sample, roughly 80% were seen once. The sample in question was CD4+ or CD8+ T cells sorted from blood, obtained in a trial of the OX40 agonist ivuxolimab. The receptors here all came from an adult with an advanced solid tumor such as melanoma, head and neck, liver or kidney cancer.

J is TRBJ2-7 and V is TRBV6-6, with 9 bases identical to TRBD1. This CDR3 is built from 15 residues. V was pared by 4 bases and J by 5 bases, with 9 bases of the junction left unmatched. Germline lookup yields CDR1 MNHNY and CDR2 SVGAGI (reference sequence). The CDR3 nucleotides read TGTGCCAGCAGTTCTCGCGGGACAGGGCCCCACGAGCAGTACTTC. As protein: CASSSRGTGPHEQYF.

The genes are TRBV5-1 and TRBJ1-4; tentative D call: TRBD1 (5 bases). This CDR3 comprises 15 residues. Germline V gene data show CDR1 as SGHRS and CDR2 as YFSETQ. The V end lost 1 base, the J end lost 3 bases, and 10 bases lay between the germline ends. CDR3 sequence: CASSLKQGANEKLFF. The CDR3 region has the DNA TGCGCCAGCAGCTTGAAGCAGGGAGCTAATGAAAAACTGTTTTTT.

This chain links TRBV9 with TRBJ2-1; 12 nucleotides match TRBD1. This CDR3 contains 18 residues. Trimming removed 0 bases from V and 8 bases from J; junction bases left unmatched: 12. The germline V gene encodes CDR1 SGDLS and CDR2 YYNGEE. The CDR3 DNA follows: TGTGCCAGCAGCGTAGGTCTGGGACAGGGGGCTCGAGGACATGAGCAGTTCTTC. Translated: CASSVGLGQGARGHEQFF.

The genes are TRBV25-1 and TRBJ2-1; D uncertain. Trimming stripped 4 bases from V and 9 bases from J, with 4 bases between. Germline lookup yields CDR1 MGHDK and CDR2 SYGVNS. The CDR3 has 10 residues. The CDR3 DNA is TGTGCCAGCAGTGGGGGTGAGCAGTTCTTC. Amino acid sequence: CASSGGEQFF.

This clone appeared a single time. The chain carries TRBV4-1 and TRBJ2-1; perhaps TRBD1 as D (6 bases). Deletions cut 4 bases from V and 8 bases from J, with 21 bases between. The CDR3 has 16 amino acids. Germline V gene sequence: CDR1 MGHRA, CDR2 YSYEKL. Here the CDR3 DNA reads TGCGCCAGCAGCCGGACAGTCGAGGACAAGGGCGATGAGCAGTTCTTC. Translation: CASSRTVEDKGDEQFF.

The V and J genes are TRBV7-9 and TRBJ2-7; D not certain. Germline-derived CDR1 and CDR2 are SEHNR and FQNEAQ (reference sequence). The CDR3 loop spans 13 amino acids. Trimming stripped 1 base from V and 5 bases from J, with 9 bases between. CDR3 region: CASSLDSRNEQYF. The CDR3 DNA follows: TGTGCCAGCAGCTTAGATAGTAGAAACGAGCAGTACTTC.

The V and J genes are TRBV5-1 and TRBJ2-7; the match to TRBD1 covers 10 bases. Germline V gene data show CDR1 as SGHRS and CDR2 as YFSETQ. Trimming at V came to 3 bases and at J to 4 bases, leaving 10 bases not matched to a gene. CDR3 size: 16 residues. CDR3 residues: CASSWKTGGMGYEQYF. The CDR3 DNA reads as TGCGCCAGCAGCTGGAAGACAGGGGGCATGGGATACGAGCAGTACTTC.

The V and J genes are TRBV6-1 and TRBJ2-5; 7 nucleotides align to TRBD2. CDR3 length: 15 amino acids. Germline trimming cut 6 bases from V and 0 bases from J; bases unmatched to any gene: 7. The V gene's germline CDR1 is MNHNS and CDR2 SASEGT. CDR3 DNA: TGTGCCAGCAGCGGCACGGGGGGTTACCAAGAGACCCAGTACTTC. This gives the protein CASSGTGGYQETQYF.

CDR3 coding DNA: TGTGCCAGCAGCTTAGTGGGACAGGGGGCGTTTGGAAACACCATATATTTT. Residues: CASSLVGQGAFGNTIYF. V and J are TRBV7-2 and TRBJ1-3; TRBD1 agrees at 12 bases. The CDR3 runs to 17 residues. Germline trimming cut 1 base from V and 3 bases from J; bases unmatched to any gene: 4. Germline CDR1 SGHTA, CDR2 FQGNSA. Drawing the rest from reference TRBV7-2 and TRBJ1-3, the complete variable domain is GAGVSQSPSNKVTEKGKDVELRCDPISGHTALYWYRQSLGQGLEFLIYFQGNSAPDKSGLPSDRFSAERTGGSVSTLTIQRTQQEDSAVYLCASSLVGQGAFGNTIYFGEGSWLTVV.

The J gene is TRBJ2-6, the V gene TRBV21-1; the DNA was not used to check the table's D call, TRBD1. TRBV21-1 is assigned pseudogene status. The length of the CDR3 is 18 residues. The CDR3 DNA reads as TGTGCCAGCAGCAAAAGCCTGAAGGGGGCCGGTGGGGCCAACGTCCTGACTTTC. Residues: CASSKSLKGAGGANVLTF.